This TCR beta chain was observed in a study of Ad26.COV2.S vaccination and SARS-CoV-2 variants. Background on the study: The trial was COV1001 and the donor's arm was Ad26.COV2.S.

The ends lost 4 bases at V and 8 bases at J; junction bases unmatched: 13. This CDR3 spans 16 amino acids. The germline gives CDR1 MGHRA, CDR2 YSYEKL. Sample treatment: 15 to 20 received Ad26.COV2.S at low or high dose, single or two shots; 5 received placebo; per-sample allocation not given. All samples were drawn on day 63, counting from the first vaccine or placebo injection. Only in-frame clones appear in the TCRdb table, and some are missing; sequencing was by immunoSEQ multiplex PCR. The repertoire holds a few hundred thousand clones, with 90% as singletons. The material was peripheral blood, obtained in a trial of Ad26.COV2.S vaccine versus placebo. The receptor was isolated from a person aged 18-60 years who received the Ad26.COV2.S COVID-19 vaccine or a placebo. The V call is TRBV4-1, the J call TRBJ2-1; TRBD1 matches at 8 bases. DNA of the CDR3: TGCGCCAGCAGCCTCTCTTACCAGGGGGCTAGGGATGAGCAGTTCTTC. It specifies CASSLSYQGARDEQFF.